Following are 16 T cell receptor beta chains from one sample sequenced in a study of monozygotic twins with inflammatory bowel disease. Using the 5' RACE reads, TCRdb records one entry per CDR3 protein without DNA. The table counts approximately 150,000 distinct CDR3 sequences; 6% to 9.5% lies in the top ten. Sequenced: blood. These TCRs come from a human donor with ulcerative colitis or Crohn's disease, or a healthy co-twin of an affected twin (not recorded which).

The CDR3 reads CASSLWGSTDTQYF. The chain links TRBV27 to TRBJ2-3; the D call from TCRdb, TRBD1, cannot be confirmed without DNA. Germline CDR1 and CDR2: MNHEY and SMNVEV (reference sequence). This CDR3 is built from 14 residues.

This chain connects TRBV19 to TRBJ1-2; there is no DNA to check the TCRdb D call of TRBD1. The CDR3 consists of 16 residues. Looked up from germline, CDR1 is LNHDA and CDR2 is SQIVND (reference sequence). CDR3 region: CASSKPPTSIYYGYTF.

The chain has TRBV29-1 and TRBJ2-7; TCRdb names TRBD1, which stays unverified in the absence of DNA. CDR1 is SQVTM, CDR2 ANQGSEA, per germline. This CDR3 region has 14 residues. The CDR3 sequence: CSVSPGGALDEQYF.

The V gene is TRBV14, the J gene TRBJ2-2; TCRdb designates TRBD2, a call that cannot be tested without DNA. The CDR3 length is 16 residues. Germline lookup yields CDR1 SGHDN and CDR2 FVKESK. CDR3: CASSQAARREAGELFF.

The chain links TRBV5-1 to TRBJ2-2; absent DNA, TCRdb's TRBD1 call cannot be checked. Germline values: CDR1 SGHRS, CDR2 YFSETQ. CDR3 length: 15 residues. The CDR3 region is CASSIGTPNTGELFF.

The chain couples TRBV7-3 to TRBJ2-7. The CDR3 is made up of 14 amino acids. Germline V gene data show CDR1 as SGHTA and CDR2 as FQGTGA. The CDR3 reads CASSLRHGGYEQYF.

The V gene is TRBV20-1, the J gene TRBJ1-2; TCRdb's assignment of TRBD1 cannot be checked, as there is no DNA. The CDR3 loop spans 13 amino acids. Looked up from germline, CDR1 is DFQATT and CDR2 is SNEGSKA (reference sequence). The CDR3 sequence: CSARDRMGPGYTF.

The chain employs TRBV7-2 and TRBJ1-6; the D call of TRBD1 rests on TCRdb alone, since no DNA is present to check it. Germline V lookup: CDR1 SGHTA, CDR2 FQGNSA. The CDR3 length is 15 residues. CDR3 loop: CASRLGPLYNSPLHF.

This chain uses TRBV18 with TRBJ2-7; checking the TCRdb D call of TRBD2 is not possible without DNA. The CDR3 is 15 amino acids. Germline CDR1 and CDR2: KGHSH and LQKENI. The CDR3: CASSPPGSGIREQYF.

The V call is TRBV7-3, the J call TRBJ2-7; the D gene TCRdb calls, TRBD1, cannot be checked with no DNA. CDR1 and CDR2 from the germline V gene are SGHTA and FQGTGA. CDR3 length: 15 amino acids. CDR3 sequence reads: CASSYFPTGFGEQYF.

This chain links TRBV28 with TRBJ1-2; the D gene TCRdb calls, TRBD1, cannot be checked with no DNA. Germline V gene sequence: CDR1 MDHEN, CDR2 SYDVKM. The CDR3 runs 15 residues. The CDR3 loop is CASSSHTGQHYGYTF.

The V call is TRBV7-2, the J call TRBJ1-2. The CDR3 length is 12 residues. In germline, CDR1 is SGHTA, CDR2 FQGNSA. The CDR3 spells CASSLSNYGYTF.

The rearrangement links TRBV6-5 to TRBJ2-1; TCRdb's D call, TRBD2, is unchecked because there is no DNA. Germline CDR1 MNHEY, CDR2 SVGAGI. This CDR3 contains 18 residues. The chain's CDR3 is CASSSTRGGRSSYNEQFF.

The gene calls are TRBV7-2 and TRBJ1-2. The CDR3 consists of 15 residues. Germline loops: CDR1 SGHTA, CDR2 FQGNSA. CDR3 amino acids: CASSLVAGSNYGYTF.

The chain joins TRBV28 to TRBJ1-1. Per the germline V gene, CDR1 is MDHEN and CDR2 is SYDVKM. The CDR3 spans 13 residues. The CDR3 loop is CASSLPAQYEAFF.

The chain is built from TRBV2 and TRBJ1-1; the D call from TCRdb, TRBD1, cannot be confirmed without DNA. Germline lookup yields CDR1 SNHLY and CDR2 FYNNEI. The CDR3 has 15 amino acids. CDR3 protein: CASGGGGKMNTEAFF.